A single sample gave rise to the 15 T cell receptor beta chains below, sequenced in a study of blood T cells in healthy people across ages (dated by TCRdb to the mid-2010s). Library preparation employed 5' RACE. TCRdb lists the instrument as Illumina HiSeq 2500. The second PCR ran for roughly 6 to 11 cycles and used a J-beta primer mix along with a sample-barcoded 5' primer. The public reads were reanalyzed by TCRdb: fastp trimming at Q25, MiXCR alignment, in-frame beta chains only. CDR3 protein sequences are deduplicated, and each keeps its most common genes and DNA. Recorded for this sample are about 830,000 distinct CDR3 sequences; approximately 59% of them occurred a single time. The biggest ten clones account for 28% of the sample. Sequenced material: blood. These receptors were taken from a young man in good health.

The chain joins TRBV20-1 to TRBJ1-6, with D unclear. V dropped 2 bases and J dropped 8 bases, with 10 bases sitting between them. The CDR3 has 13 residues. The germline V gene encodes CDR1 DFQATT and CDR2 SNEGSKA (reference sequence). This CDR3 reads CSARPRVDSPLHF. In DNA, the CDR3 is TGCAGTGCTAGACCGCGGGTGGATTCACCCCTCCACTTT.

The chain links TRBV27 to TRBJ2-2; 9 bases align to TRBD2. The CDR3 spans 16 residues. V trimming: 4 bases; J trimming: 0 bases; junction bases outside the gene matches: 3. Germline V CDR1 and CDR2: MNHEY, SMNVEV (reference sequence). This CDR3 reads CASSSAGGTNTGELFF. The CDR3 nucleotides read TGTGCCAGCAGTTCGGCGGGAGGGACGAACACCGGGGAGCTGTTTTTT.

The V call is TRBV13, the J call TRBJ2-5, with 12 nucleotides matching TRBD2. This CDR3 spans 17 amino acids. Germline CDR1 and CDR2: PRHDT and FYEKMQ (reference sequence). V shed 4 bases, J shed 0 bases, and the junction held 6 bases outside the gene matches. This CDR3 reads CASSSRTSGEDQETQYF. CDR3 nucleotides: TGTGCCAGCAGCTCCCGGACTAGCGGGGAAGACCAAGAGACCCAGTACTTC.

The chain joins TRBV9 to TRBJ1-2, with TRBD1 matching over 8 bases. The germline V gene has CDR1 SGDLS and CDR2 YYNGEE. With 0 bases clipped from V and 4 bases from J, the junction kept 5 bases outside the gene matches. The CDR3 loop spans 15 amino acids. The CDR3 nucleotides read TGTGCCAGCAGCGTAGCTGGACAGGGCCTCTATGGCTACACCTTC. It codes for CASSVAGQGLYGYTF.

This clonotype was counted a few times. The chain is built from TRBV12-3 or TRBV12-4 and TRBJ2-5; 12 nucleotides line up with TRBD2. The last part of the DNA fits TRBJ2-7 better; the J call may be wrong. The CDR3 runs 15 residues. In DNA, the CDR3 is TGTGCCAGCAGCCCTAGGACTAGCGGGGCTGGCGAGCAGTACTTC. Protein sequence: CASSPRTSGAGEQYF.

In its sample, this clonotype was seen a few times. The CDR3 loop is CASSPGTSGGYTDTQYF. The CDR3 nucleotides are TGTGCCAGCTCACCGGGGACTAGCGGGGGATACACAGATACGCAGTATTTT. V is TRBV18 and J is TRBJ2-3, with TRBD2 identical over 14 bases. The junction had 4 bases not matched to a gene; V was cut back by 3 bases and J by 2 bases. CDR1 KGHSH and CDR2 LQKENI come from the germline V gene. The CDR3 covers 17 residues.

The chain joins TRBV4-1 to TRBJ2-3, with TRBD2 matching 9 bases. Germline values: CDR1 MGHRA, CDR2 YSYEKL. The length of the CDR3 is 15 residues. The V and J ends lost 2 bases and 3 bases, in that order; junction bases with no gene match: 3. In DNA form, the CDR3 reads TGCGCCAGCAGCCAATACGCGGGGGGGACAGATACGCAGTATTTT. Residues: CASSQYAGGTDTQYF.

This sequence joins TRBV15 and TRBJ2-1, with TRBD1 as a possible D gene (5 bases). V was pared by 7 bases and J by 5 bases, with 15 bases between. Germline CDR1 reads LNHNV; CDR2 reads YYDKDF (reference sequence). This CDR3 is 14 amino acids long. The CDR3 nucleotides read TGTGCCACCAATCCAGGGAACGGAAACAATGAGCAGTTCTTC. As protein: CATNPGNGNNEQFF.

The chain uses TRBV3-1 and TRBJ2-3; tentatively, D is TRBD2 (6 bases). The CDR3 is made up of 13 amino acids. V lost 4 bases and J lost 8, with 13 bases in between. In germline, CDR1 is LGHDT, CDR2 YNNKEL (reference sequence). The CDR3 coding sequence is TGTGCCAGCAGCCCTCAAGAACTAGCTACGCAGTATTTT. This translates into CASSPQELATQYF.

The gene calls are TRBV9 and TRBJ1-5; 7 nucleotides line up with TRBD1. CDR3 length equals 14 residues. The V and J ends lost 3 bases and 1 base, in that order; junction bases with no gene match: 1. From germline, CDR1 is SGDLS and CDR2 YYNGEE. CDR3 residues: CASSGGQSNQPQHF. The CDR3 nucleotides read TGTGCCAGCAGCGGGGGACAGAGCAATCAGCCCCAGCATTTT.

This clonotype was seen repeatedly, ten times or more. For the CDR3, the DNA is TGTGCCAGCAGTTTAGGGCCCCGCCACGAGCAGTACTTC. This codes for CASSLGPRHEQYF. This chain links TRBV27 with TRBJ2-5; D is ambiguous. The end of the DNA fits TRBJ2-7 better, so the J call may be wrong. The germline V gene has CDR1 MNHEY and CDR2 SMNVEV (reference sequence). The CDR3 extends over 13 amino acids.

This clonotype was detected only a few times. V gene TRBV6-6 combines with J gene TRBJ2-2; 8 positions agree with TRBD1. The V and J ends lost 6 bases and 6 bases, in that order; junction bases with no gene match: 12. Germline V gene data show CDR1 as MNHNY and CDR2 as SVGAGI (reference sequence). The CDR3 totals 16 residues. DNA of the CDR3: TGTGCCAGCAGCCAGCCAGGGGGCGGTTTGTCCGGGGAGCTGTTTTTT. Residues: CASSQPGGGLSGELFF.

V gene TRBV6-4 combines with J gene TRBJ2-1; 9 positions agree with TRBD1. Germline lookup yields CDR1 MRHNA and CDR2 SNTAGT. J gave up 8 bases and V 6 bases, and 5 bases lay outside the gene matches. This CDR3 spans 13 amino acids. CDR3 bases: TGTGCCAGCAGCGAAGACAGGGGGGATGAGCAGTTCTTC. Its protein is CASSEDRGDEQFF.

Only a few counts were recorded for this clonotype. The V and J genes are TRBV28 and TRBJ1-2; D may be TRBD1 (5 bases). V shed 3 bases and J shed 4 bases, with 15 bases lying between them. Germline CDR1 is MDHEN and CDR2 is SYDVKM. The CDR3 spans 15 residues. The CDR3, as DNA: TGTGCCAGCAGTTTTGGGGGATTGACGGCCTATGGCTACACCTTC. Its protein is CASSFGGLTAYGYTF.

This chain uses TRBV7-2 with TRBJ1-5; 7 nucleotides align to TRBD1. From germline, CDR1 is SGHTA and CDR2 FQGNSA. V gave up 1 base and J gave up 3 bases; unmatched junction bases: 3. This CDR3 region has 15 residues. Here the CDR3 reads CASSLVGQYNQPQHF. The CDR3 nucleotides are TGTGCCAGCAGCTTAGTGGGACAGTACAATCAGCCCCAGCATTTT.